The 2 T cell receptor beta chains below were found in one sample sequenced in a study of CD8+ T cells in alopecia areata. Isolated RNA was reverse transcribed into cDNA used as the sequencing template. TCRdb keeps only in-frame clones here, not all; method: immunoSEQ multiplex PCR. The table lists 200,000 to 250,000 clones, about 50% of them singletons. Treatment indicated: oral pan-JAK inhibitor, 5-10 mg twice daily. The specimen was CD4+ T cells sorted from blood, collected at week 4, from a patient treated with tofacitinib. The receptor set was obtained from a human donor with alopecia areata.

The chain links TRBV30 to TRBJ2-1, with TRBD2 as a possible D gene (6 bases). Trimming removed 2 bases from V and 6 bases from J, with 17 bases in between. Per the germline V gene, CDR1 is GTSNPN and CDR2 is SVGIG (reference sequence). The CDR3 is made up of 15 amino acids. The CDR3 nucleotides read TGTGCCTGGAGTCAATTACTGGCGGGACCCAATGAGCAGTTCTTC. This encodes CAWSQLLAGPNEQFF.

The rearrangement uses TRBV7-2 and TRBJ2-6; D possibly uses TRBD1 or TRBD2 (5 bases each). The CDR3 has 16 residues. Germline values: CDR1 SGHTA, CDR2 FQGNSA. Trimming removed 1 base at V and 3 bases at J, with 10 bases between. As DNA, the CDR3 is TGTGCCAGCAGCTTAGTTCGGGGCTATGGGGCCAACGTCCTGACTTTC. Residues: CASSLVRGYGANVLTF.